The count of the clone carrying this TCR beta chain is one. Trimming cost V 0 bases and J 5 bases, with 10 bases left between them. This CDR3 is built from 14 residues. Per germline, CDR1 MNHNS and CDR2 SASEGT. These data are taken from a study of Ad26.COV2.S vaccination and SARS-CoV-2 variants. The treatment here: some 19 received Ad26.COV2.S at low or high dose, single or two shots; about 5 received placebo; per-sample allocation not given. It was on day 63 after the first vaccine or placebo injection that samples were taken. TCRdb keeps only in-frame clones here, not all; method: immunoSEQ multiplex PCR. The sample comprises more than 300,000 clones, roughly 86% of which are singletons, and 1.9% rests with the top ten.

Sequenced material: peripheral blood, taken in a trial of Ad26.COV2.S vaccine versus placebo. This clonotype was obtained from a person aged 18-65 years who received the Ad26.COV2.S COVID-19 vaccine or a placebo. The chain is built from TRBV6-1 and TRBJ1-2; D is undetermined. CDR3 in amino acids: CASSEALGVYGYTF. As DNA, the CDR3 is TGTGCCAGCAGTGAAGCTCTTGGAGTTTATGGCTACACCTTC.